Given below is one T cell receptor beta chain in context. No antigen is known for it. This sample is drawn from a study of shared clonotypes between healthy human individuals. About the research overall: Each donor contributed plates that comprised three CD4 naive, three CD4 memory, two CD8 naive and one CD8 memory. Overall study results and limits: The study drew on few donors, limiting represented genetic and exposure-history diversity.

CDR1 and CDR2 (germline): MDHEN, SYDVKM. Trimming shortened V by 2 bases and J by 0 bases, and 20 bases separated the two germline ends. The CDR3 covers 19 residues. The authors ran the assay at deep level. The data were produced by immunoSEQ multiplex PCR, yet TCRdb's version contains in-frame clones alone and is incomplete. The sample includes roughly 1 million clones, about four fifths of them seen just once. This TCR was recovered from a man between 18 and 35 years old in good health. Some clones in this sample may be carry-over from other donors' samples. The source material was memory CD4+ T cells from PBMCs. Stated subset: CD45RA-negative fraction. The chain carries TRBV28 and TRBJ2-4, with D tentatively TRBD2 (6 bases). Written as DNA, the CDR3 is TGTGCCAGCAGTTTAGCCCGGGGGATAGCGGATGTAGCCAAAAACATTCAGTACTTC. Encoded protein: CASSLARGIADVAKNIQYF.